This TCR beta chain was captured in a study of PD-L1 blockade in urothelial cancer. Between the trimmed V and J ends, which lost 0 bases and 3 bases, there was a span of 7 bases. The germline CDR1 and CDR2 sequences are SGHRS and YFSETQ. This CDR3 has 13 residues. TCRdb keeps only in-frame clones here, not all; method: immunoSEQ multiplex PCR. Among 75,000 to 100,000 clones, approximately 87% were seen once, and the ten largest hold under 8.5%. As to this clone: The same CDR3 can be traced to other DNA sequences in this sample.

Time point defined: peripheral blood 6 weeks after treatment start. This chain uses TRBV5-1 with TRBJ2-7, with D unclear. The sequence came from a man in his 70s with urothelial cancer. The starting material was PBMCs, obtained around atezolizumab (anti-PD-L1) treatment. The CDR3 nucleotides read TGCGCCAGCAGCTTGGACAGTGGCTACGAGCAGTACTTC. It yields the protein CASSLDSGYEQYF.